Listed below are T cell receptor beta chains from one sample, sequenced in a study of regulatory T cells in long-lasting Graves disease. TCRdb reprocessed the multiplex PCR reads with MiXCR, giving one entry per CDR3 protein. The table lists 350,000 to 450,000 distinct CDR3 sequences, 15% of them singletons, with 7.8% in the top ten. This sample was also put to use in a study of T cells in Graves' hyperthyroidism and ophthalmopathy.

Sequenced material: peripheral blood mononuclear cells (PBMCs), taken at new diagnosis, from a patient treated with antithyroid drugs. These receptors were collected from a woman between 40 and 55 years old with Graves disease. Each CDR3 is given with its conserved first and last residue. A D gene is named only where the DNA matches it firmly. Expanded clones are given a class, and other clones once, few, many or no size at all.

j_gene | abundance | d_gene | v_gene | CDR3nt | CDR3aa
TRBJ2-1 | many | NA | TRBV6-2/TRBV6-3 | TGTGCCAGCAGTTTACCCGACAGTAATGAGCAGTTCTTC | CASSLPDSNEQFF
TRBJ2-7 | NA | TRBD1 | TRBV13 | TGTGCCAGCAGCGGACAGGGGGCTGACGAGCAGTACTTC | CASSGQGADEQYF
TRBJ2-7 | NA | NA | TRBV10-3 | TGTGCCATCAGTGAGTCGTGGGGGAATTCCTACGAGCAGTACTTC | CAISESWGNSYEQYF
TRBJ2-7 | many | NA | TRBV12-3/TRBV12-4 | TGTGCCAGCAGTTTCCTGGAGGGAGAAGGCTACGAGCAGTACTTC | CASSFLEGEGYEQYF
TRBJ2-3 | NA | TRBD2 | TRBV20-1 | TGCAGTGCTAGAGACCCCACACTAGCGGGAGGAAAATTAGATACGCAGTATTTT | CSARDPTLAGGKLDTQYF
TRBJ2-1 | many | NA | TRBV28 | TGTGCCAGCAGTTCAAACAGGGCCCCGACCTACAATGAGCAGTTCTTC | CASSSNRAPTYNEQFF
TRBJ2-1 | many | TRBD2 | TRBV12-3/TRBV12-4 | TGTGCCAGCAGTTTGGGACTAGCGGGAGGGCCTAGTTCCTACAATGAGCAGTTCTTC | CASSLGLAGGPSSYNEQFF
TRBJ2-5 | many | NA | TRBV19 | TGTGCCAGTAGTTATCCGGGATCTCTCAAGCAGACCCAGTACTTC | CASSYPGSLKQTQYF
TRBJ2-2 | few | TRBD2 | TRBV3-1 | TGTGCCAGCAGCCAATTCCCGGGACTAAACACCGGGGAGCTGTTTTTT | CASSQFPGLNTGELFF
TRBJ2-3 | many | TRBD2 | TRBV28 | TGTGCCAGCAGTTTCTTTGGACTAGCGGGATTGGGGGAGGCCACAGATACGCAGTATTTT | CASSFFGLAGLGEATDTQYF
TRBJ1-5 | many | NA | TRBV5-5 | TGTGCCAGCAGCTTGGATGCGAGCAATCAGCCCCAGCATTTT | CASSLDASNQPQHF
TRBJ1-6 | few | TRBD1 | TRBV6-1 | TGTGCCAGCACCCCGACAGGGACAGGTTCACCCCTCCACTTT | CASTPTGTGSPLHF
TRBJ1-2 | many | NA | TRBV2 | TGTGCCAGCAGTGATATCCAGGGGAACTATGGCTACACCTTC | CASSDIQGNYGYTF
TRBJ2-7 | NA | TRBD2 | TRBV19 | TGTGCCACCAATGAGGGGACTAGCGGATTCTACGAGCAGTACTTC | CATNEGTSGFYEQYF